A selection of T cell receptor beta chains follows, all from one sample in a study of T cells after yellow fever vaccination. Using its own MiXCR run on the 5' RACE reads, TCRdb lists one record per CDR3 protein. The table has under 250,000 distinct CDR3 sequences, 6.9% seen once. The material sequenced was CD4+ T cells sorted from PBMCs, taken 15 days after the yellow fever booster vaccination. These receptors originate from a man under 40 who received the YFV17D yellow fever vaccine. The CDR3 runs from the conserved cysteine through the conserved F or W. The D gene is left open where the match is weak. A row's size may be missing; if present it is once, few, many or a size class.

D	size	V	J	CDR3	DNA
NA	few	TRBV10-3	TRBJ2-7	CAMGDSAQDEQYF	TGTGCCATGGGAGACAGCGCCCAAGACGAGCAGTACTTC
TRBD1	NA	TRBV12-3/TRBV12-4	TRBJ1-4	CASSLGQETNEKLFF	TGTGCCAGCAGTCTAGGACAGGAAACTAATGAAAAACTGTTTTTT
NA	few	TRBV3-1	TRBJ2-1	CASSQDRVARPYNEQFF	TGTGCCAGCAGCCAAGATAGAGTAGCGCGCCCCTACAATGAGCAGTTCTTC
TRBD1	NA	TRBV14	TRBJ2-7	CASSDYNRGNRLYF	TGTGCCAGCAGCGACTACAACAGGGGCAACCGTCTATACTTC
TRBD2	many	TRBV3-1	TRBJ2-5	CASSHTTSGSWQETQYF	TGTGCCAGCAGCCACACCACTAGCGGGAGTTGGCAAGAGACCCAGTACTTC
NA	many	TRBV5-5	TRBJ2-7	CASSFSERYGEQYF	TGTGCCAGCAGTTTTTCGGAGAGGTACGGTGAGCAGTACTTC
TRBD2	many	TRBV3-1	TRBJ2-2	CASSPRGGTGELFF	TGTGCCAGCAGCCCGCGGGGGGGTACCGGGGAGCTGTTTTTT
NA	many	TRBV5-1	TRBJ1-1	CASSLGRGVTEAFF	TGCGCCAGCAGCCTTGGGAGGGGCGTGACTGAAGCTTTCTTT
NA	NA	TRBV7-2	TRBJ2-3	CASSLVGGADTQYF	TGTGCCAGCAGCTTAGTTGGGGGAGCAGATACGCAGTATTTT
NA	few	TRBV12-3/TRBV12-4	TRBJ2-1	CASSYDRGGEFF	TGTGCCAGCAGTTACGACAGGGGAGGGGAGTTCTTC
NA	NA	TRBV28	TRBJ2-2	CASGITRRGGELFF	TGTGCCTCAGGAATAACCCGGAGGGGCGGGGAGCTGTTTTTT
TRBD1	few	TRBV29-1	TRBJ2-5	CSVDTQGAGETQYF	TGCAGCGTTGACACTCAGGGGGCTGGGGAGACCCAGTACTTC
NA	many	TRBV11-2	TRBJ2-3	CASSPDYTDTQYF	TGTGCCAGCAGCCCTGACTACACAGATACGCAGTATTTT
TRBD1	NA	TRBV18	TRBJ2-7	CASSPPRTGMGDEQYF	TGTGCCAGCTCACCACCGCGGACAGGGATGGGAGACGAGCAGTACTTC
NA	many	TRBV15	TRBJ2-1	CATSSPLARGGGEQFF	TGTGCCACCAGCAGCCCCCTTGCCAGGGGCGGGGGTGAGCAGTTCTTC
NA	few	TRBV28	TRBJ1-1	CASSLSRGRGTEAFF	TGTGCCAGCAGTTTAAGTAGGGGTCGGGGGACTGAAGCTTTCTTT
TRBD1	NA	TRBV5-1	TRBJ2-4	CASRGGLGKNIQYF	TGCGCCAGCAGAGGGGGCCTAGGCAAAAACATTCAGTACTTC
NA	few	TRBV29-1	TRBJ2-2	CSVGPQNTGELFF	TGCAGCGTTGGGCCACAGAACACCGGGGAGCTGTTTTTT
NA	many	TRBV14	TRBJ2-3	CASSQDLPTQNTQYF	TGTGCCAGCAGCCAAGATCTCCCTACGCAGAATACGCAGTATTTT
TRBD2	many	TRBV12-3/TRBV12-4	TRBJ2-1	CASSWATSGTNEQFF	TGTGCCAGCAGTTGGGCGACTAGCGGGACCAATGAGCAGTTCTTC
NA	many	TRBV5-1	TRBJ2-5	CASSLQSQETQYF	TGCGCCAGCAGCTTACAGTCCCAAGAGACCCAGTACTTC
NA	few	TRBV5-4	TRBJ1-4	CASSSPGRAEKLFF	TGTGCCAGCAGCTCCCCGGGCAGGGCTGAAAAACTGTTTTTT
NA	many	TRBV20-1	TRBJ1-2	CSARNDKGKANYGYTF	TGCAGTGCTAGAAACGATAAGGGGAAAGCTAACTATGGCTACACCTTC
NA	NA	TRBV10-1	TRBJ2-4	CASSEGSLAKNIQYF	TGCGCCAGCAGTGAGGGCAGCCTAGCCAAAAACATTCAGTACTTC
NA	NA	TRBV7-9	TRBJ1-4	CASSLGAEKLFF	TGTGCCAGCAGCTTGGGGGCTGAAAAACTGTTTTTT
NA	many	TRBV5-1	TRBJ2-5	CASQSGANRETQYF	TGCGCCAGCCAGTCGGGAGCAAACCGAGAGACCCAGTACTTC
TRBD2	few	TRBV7-8	TRBJ2-5	CASSSAFAGTSRKTQYF	TGTGCCAGCAGCTCGGCTTTTGCTGGGACTAGTAGAAAGACCCAGTACTTC
NA	NA	TRBV20-1	TRBJ1-2	CSAPNTGKSGYTF	TGCAGTGCTCCGAATACCGGGAAATCGGGCTACACCTTC
NA	many	TRBV15	TRBJ2-3	CATSRDPRGPTDTQYF	TGTGCCACCAGCAGAGATCCGCGCGGTCCGACCGATACGCAGTATTTT
TRBD2	NA	TRBV3-1	TRBJ2-1	CASSSQGGLAGVEQFF	TGTGCCAGCAGCTCCCAGGGGGGACTAGCGGGTGTTGAGCAGTTCTTC
TRBD1	many	TRBV3-1	TRBJ1-6	CASSTAGTVNSPLHF	TGTGCCAGCAGTACGGCCGGGACAGTAAATTCACCCCTCCACTTT
NA	many	TRBV29-1	TRBJ2-7	CSVEGTAYEQYF	TGCAGCGTTGAAGGGACAGCCTACGAGCAGTACTTC